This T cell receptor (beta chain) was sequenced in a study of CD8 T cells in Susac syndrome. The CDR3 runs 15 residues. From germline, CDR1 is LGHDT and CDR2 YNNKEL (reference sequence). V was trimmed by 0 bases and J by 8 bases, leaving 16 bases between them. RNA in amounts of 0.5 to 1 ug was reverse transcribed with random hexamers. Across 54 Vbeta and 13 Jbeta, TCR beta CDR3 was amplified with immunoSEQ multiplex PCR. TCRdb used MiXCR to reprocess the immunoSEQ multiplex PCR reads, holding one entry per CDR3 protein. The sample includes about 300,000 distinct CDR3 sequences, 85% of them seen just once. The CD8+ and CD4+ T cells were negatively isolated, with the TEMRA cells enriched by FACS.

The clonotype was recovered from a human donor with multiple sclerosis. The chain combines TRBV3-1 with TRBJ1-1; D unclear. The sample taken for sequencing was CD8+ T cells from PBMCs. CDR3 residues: CASSQDPFPVGEAFF. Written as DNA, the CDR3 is TGTGCCAGCAGCCAAGATCCCTTCCCAGTTGGAGAAGCTTTCTTT.